This TCR beta chain was sequenced for a study of T cells in Graves' hyperthyroidism and ophthalmopathy. This clonotype was seen many times. RNA transcripts yielded amplified TCR beta CDR3 regions. TCR CDR3 regions were first amplified by RT-PCR with HTBI primers. Using its own MiXCR run on the multiplex PCR reads, TCRdb lists one record per CDR3 protein. The table includes hundreds of thousands of distinct CDR3 sequences, approximately 15% detected once. The germline CDR1 and CDR2 sequences are LGHNT and FRNRAP. Deletions cut 3 bases from V and 2 bases from J, with 14 bases between. The CDR3 is 16 amino acids.

Sequenced sample: blood. The receptor was derived from a woman younger than 45 with Graves' hyperthyroidism that later progressed to Graves' ophthalmopathy. J is TRBJ1-5 and V is TRBV12-5, with no clear D. The CDR3, as DNA: TGTGCTAGTGGTTTCGACTCTACCGTGGGCAATCAGCCCCAGCATTTT. Protein sequence: CASGFDSTVGNQPQHF.